Sequencing of this T cell receptor beta chain was carried out in a study of blood T cell repertoires in COVID-19. From germline, CDR1 is SGHAT and CDR2 FQNNGV. The CDR3 is made up of 14 amino acids. The V end lost 1 base, the J end lost 7 bases, and 11 bases lay between the germline ends. Per the authors' pipeline: Estimation of nucleated cell counts relied on the amplification of reference gene primers. The table came from immunoSEQ multiplex PCR; TCRdb's copy has only in-frame clones and leaves some out. V and J calls and clone size are those listed in that table; D and trimming were worked out from the DNA. The sample has a few hundred thousand clones, roughly 90% seen once. This clone appeared a single time.

This chain joins TRBV11-2 and TRBJ1-5; D remains unclear. The sequence was obtained from a woman aged 45 to 65 with acute or convalescent COVID-19. Sequencing was done on a sample of peripheral blood. The CDR3 protein is CASSLAGREQPQHF. The CDR3 bases are TGTGCCAGCAGCTTAGCTGGGAGGGAGCAGCCCCAGCATTTT.